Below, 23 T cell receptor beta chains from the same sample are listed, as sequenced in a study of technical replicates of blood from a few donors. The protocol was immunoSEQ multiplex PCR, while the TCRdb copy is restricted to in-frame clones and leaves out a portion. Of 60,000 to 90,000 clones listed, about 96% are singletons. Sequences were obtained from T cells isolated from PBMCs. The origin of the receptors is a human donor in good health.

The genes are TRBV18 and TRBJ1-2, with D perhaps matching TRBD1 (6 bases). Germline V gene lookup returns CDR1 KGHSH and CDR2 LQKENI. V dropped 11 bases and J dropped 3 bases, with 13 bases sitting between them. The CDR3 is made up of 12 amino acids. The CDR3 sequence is CAAGGIDYGYTF. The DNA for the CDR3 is TGTGCCGCGGGGGGCATTGACTATGGCTACACCTTC.

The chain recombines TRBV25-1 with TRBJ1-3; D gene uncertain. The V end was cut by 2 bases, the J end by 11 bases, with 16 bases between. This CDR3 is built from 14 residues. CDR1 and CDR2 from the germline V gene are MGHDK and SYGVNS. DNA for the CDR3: TGTGCCAGCAGTGAAGATTTGGGCCACTCGGCCATATATTTT. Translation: CASSEDLGHSAIYF.

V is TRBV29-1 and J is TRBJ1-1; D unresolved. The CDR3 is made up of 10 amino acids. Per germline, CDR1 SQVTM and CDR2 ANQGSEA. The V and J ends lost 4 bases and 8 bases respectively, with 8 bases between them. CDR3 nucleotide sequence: TGCAGCGTTGGGTCTACGGAAGCTTTCTTT. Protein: CSVGSTEAFF.

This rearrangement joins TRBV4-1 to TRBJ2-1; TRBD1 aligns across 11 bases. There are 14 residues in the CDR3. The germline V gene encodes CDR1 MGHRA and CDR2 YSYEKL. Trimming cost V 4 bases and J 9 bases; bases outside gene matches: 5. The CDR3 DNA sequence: TGCGCCAGCAGCCCGGGACAGGGGGTGGGTGAGCAGTTCTTC. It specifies CASSPGQGVGEQFF.

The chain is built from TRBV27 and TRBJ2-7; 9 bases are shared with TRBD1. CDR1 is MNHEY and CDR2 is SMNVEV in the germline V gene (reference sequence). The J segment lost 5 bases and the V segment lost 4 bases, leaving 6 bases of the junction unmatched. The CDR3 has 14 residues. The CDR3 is CASSSGTGLNEQYF. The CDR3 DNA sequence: TGTGCCAGCAGTTCAGGGACAGGGCTGAACGAGCAGTACTTC.

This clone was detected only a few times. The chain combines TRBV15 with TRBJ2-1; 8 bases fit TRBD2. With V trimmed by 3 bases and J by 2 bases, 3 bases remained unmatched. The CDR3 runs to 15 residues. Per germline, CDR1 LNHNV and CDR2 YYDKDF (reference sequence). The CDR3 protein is CATSRAGGTYNEQFF. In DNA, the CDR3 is TGTGCCACCAGCAGGGCGGGGGGCACCTACAATGAGCAGTTCTTC.

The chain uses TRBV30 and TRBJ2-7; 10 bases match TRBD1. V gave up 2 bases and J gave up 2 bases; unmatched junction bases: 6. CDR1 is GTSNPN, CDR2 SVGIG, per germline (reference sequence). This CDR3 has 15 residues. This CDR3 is CAWSLKGTGAYEQYF. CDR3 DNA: TGTGCCTGGAGTCTAAAGGGGACAGGGGCCTACGAGCAGTACTTC.

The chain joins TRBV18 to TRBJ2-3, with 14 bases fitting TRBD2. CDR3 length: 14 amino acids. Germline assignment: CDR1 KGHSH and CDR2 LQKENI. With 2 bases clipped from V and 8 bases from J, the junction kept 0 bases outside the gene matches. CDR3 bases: TGTGCCAGCTCACCAGGACTAGCGGGAGGTACGCAGTATTTT. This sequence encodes CASSPGLAGGTQYF.

The CDR3 loop reads CASSLGRNEKLFF. In nucleotides, the CDR3 is TGCGCCAGCAGCTTGGGTCGTAATGAAAAACTGTTTTTT. This chain links TRBV5-1 with TRBJ1-4; no clear D gene. CDR1 is SGHRS, CDR2 YFSETQ, per germline. CDR3 length: 13 residues. V dropped 0 bases and J dropped 4 bases, with 4 bases sitting between them.

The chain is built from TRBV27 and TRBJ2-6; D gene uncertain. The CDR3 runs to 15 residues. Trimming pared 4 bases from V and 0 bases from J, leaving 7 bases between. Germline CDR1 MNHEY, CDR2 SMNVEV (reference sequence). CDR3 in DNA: TGTGCCAGCAGTTATCAATTCTCTGGGGCCAACGTCCTGACTTTC. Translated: CASSYQFSGANVLTF.

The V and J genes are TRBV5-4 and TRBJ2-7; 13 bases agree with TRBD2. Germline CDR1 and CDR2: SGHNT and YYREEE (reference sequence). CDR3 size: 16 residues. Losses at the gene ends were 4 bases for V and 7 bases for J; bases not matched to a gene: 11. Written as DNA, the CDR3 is TGTGCCAGCAGCCTACGGACTAGCGGGAGCGGGGGGGAGCAGTACTTC. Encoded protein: CASSLRTSGSGGEQYF.

CDR3 residues: CASSVPSGTGELFF. The CDR3 coding sequence is TGTGCCAGCAGCGTCCCTTCGGGGACCGGGGAGCTGTTTTTT. J is TRBJ2-2 and V is TRBV9, with a weak D call TRBD2 (5 bases). Germline CDR1 SGDLS, CDR2 YYNGEE. The CDR3 has 14 amino acids. V lost 2 bases, J lost 5 bases, and 10 bases lay in between.

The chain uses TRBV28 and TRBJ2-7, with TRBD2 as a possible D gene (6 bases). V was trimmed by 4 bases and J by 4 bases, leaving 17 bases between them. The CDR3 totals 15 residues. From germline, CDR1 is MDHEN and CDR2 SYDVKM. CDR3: CASSWARRGRYEQYF. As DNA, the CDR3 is TGTGCCAGCAGTTGGGCCAGGCGGGGTAGGTACGAGCAGTACTTC. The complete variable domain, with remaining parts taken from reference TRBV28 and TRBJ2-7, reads DVKVTQSSRYLVKRTGEKVFLECVQDMDHENMFWYRQDPGLGLRLIYFSYDVKMKEKGDIPEGYSVSREKKERFSLILESASTNQTSMYLCASSWARRGRYEQYFGPGTRLTVT.

Here the CDR3 reads CASSYRGPTPGLANTGELFF. The CDR3 DNA follows: TGTGCCAGCAGTTACAGGGGTCCTACACCGGGACTAGCTAACACCGGGGAGCTGTTTTTT. V usage is TRBV2 and J usage is TRBJ2-2, with 9 nucleotides matching TRBD2. The germline V gene has CDR1 SNHLY and CDR2 FYNNEI. The junction had 18 bases not matched to a gene; V was cut back by 5 bases and J by 2 bases. The CDR3 extends over 20 amino acids.

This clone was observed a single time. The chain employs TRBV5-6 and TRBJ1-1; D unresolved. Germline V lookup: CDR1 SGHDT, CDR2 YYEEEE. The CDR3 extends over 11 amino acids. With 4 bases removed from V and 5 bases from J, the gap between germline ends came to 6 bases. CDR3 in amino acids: CASSTRTEAFF. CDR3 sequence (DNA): TGTGCCAGCAGCACGCGAACTGAAGCTTTCTTT.

CDR3 in amino acids: CASSLGGAILSSYNEQFF. The CDR3 DNA reads TGTGCCAGCAGCTTAGGGGGAGCGATCCTGAGCTCCTACAATGAGCAGTTCTTC. This chain joins TRBV11-2 and TRBJ2-1; possibly TRBD2 for D (5 bases). The germline gives CDR1 SGHAT, CDR2 FQNNGV. This CDR3 spans 18 amino acids. V lost 1 base to trimming and J lost 0 bases, with 16 bases between them.

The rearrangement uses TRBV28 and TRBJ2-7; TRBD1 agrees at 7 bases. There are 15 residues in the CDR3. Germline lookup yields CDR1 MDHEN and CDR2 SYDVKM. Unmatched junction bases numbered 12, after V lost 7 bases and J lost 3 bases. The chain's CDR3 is CASKPLWDSRYEQYF. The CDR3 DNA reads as TGTGCCAGCAAACCCCTTTGGGACAGTCGCTACGAGCAGTACTTC.

The CDR3 bases are TGTGCCAGCAGCCAAGAAGGCCAGGCTCAGGACTCTGGGGCCAACGTCCTGACTTTC. Encoded protein: CASSQEGQAQDSGANVLTF. This chain connects TRBV4-2 to TRBJ2-6; D remains unclear. Germline lookup yields CDR1 LGHNA and CDR2 YNFKEQ. V gave up 0 bases and J gave up 0 bases, with 15 bases separating them. The CDR3 runs 19 residues.

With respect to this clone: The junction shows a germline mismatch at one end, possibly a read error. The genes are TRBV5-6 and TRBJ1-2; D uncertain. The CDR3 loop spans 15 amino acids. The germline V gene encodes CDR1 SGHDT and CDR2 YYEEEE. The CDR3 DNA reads TGTGCCAGCAGATTGGCCTTCCTCTTTAACTATGGCTACACCTTC. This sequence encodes CASRLAFLFNYGYTF.

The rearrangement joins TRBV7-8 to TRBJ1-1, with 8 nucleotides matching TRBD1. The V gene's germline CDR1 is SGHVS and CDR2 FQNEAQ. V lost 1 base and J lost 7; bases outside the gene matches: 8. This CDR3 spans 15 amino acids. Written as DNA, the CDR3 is TGTGCCAGCAGCTTAGGACAGGGGCAACTCTTTGAAGCTTTCTTT. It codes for CASSLGQGQLFEAFF.

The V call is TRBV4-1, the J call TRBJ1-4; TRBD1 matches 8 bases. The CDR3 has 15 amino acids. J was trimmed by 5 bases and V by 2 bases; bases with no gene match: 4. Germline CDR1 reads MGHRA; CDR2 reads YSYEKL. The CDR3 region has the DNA TGCGCCAGCAGCCAACCCCGGGACAGGAATGAAAAACTGTTTTTT. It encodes CASSQPRDRNEKLFF.

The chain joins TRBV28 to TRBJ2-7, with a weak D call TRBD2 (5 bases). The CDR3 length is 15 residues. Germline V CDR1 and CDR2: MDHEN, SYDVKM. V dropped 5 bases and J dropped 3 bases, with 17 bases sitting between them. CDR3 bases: TGTGCCAGCAGTCCTCTTTGGGAGCGCAGCTACGAGCAGTACTTC. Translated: CASSPLWERSYEQYF.

For the CDR3, the DNA is TGCGCCAGCAGCTTGGGACAGGGGAACGAGCAGTACTTC. The encoded protein is CASSLGQGNEQYF. V and J are TRBV5-1 and TRBJ2-7, with TRBD1 identical over 8 bases. CDR1 SGHRS and CDR2 YFSETQ come from the germline V gene. This CDR3 spans 13 amino acids. V was clipped by 0 bases and J by 5 bases; unmatched bases: 1. Combining the CDR3 with reference TRBV5-1 and TRBJ2-7 gives the whole variable domain KAGVTQTPRYLIKTRGQQVTLSCSPISGHRSVSWYQQTPGQGLQFLFEYFSETQRNKGNFPGRFSGRQFSNSRSEMNVSTLELGDSALYLCASSLGQGNEQYFGPGTRLTVT.